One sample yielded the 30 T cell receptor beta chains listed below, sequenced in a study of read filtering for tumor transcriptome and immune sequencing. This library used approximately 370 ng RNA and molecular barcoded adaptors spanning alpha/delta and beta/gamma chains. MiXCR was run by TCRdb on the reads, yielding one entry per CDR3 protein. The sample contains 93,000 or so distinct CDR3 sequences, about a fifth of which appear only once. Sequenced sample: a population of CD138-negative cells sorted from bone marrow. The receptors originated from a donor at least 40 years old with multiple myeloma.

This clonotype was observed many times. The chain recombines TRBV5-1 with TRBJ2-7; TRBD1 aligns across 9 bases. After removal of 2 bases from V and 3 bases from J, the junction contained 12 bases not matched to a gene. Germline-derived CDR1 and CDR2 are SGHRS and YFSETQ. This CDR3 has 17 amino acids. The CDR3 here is CASSLGQGPSHLYEQYF. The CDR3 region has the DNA TGCGCCAGCAGCTTAGGACAGGGGCCTTCTCACCTCTACGAGCAGTACTTC.

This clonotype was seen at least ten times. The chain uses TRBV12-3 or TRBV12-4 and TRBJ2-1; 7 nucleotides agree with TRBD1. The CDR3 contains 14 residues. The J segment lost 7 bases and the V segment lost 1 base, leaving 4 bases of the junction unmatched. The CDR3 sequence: CASSLERGRNEQFF. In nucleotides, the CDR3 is TGTGCCAGCAGTTTAGAGAGGGGGCGGAATGAGCAGTTCTTC.

The CDR3 spells CASSYGGLTQYF. Here the CDR3 DNA reads TGTGCCAGCAGCTACGGGGGTCTGACCCAGTACTTC. This chain connects TRBV7-8 to TRBJ2-5; tentatively, D is TRBD2 (6 bases). The CDR3 runs to 12 residues. The V gene's germline CDR1 is SGHVS and CDR2 FQNEAQ. Trimming left V 4 bases short and J 7 bases short, with 10 bases between.

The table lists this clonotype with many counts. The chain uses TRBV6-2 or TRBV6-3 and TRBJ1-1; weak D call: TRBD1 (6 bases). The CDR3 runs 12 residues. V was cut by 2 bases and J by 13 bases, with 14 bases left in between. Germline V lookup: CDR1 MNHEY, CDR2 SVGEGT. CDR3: CASSYAGADGFF. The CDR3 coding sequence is TGTGCCAGCAGTTACGCGGGGGCTGACGGTTTCTTT.

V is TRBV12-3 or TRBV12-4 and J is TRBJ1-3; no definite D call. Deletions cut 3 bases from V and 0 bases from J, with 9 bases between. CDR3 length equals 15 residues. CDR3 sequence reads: CASSLAGASGNTIYF. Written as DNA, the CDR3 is TGTGCCAGCAGTTTGGCAGGAGCCTCTGGAAACACCATATATTTT.

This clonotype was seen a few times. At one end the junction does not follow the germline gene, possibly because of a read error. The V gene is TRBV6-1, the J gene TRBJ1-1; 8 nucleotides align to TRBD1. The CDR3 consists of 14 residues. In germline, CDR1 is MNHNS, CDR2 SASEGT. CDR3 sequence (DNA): TGTGCCAGCAGAGAAGGGACAGGACTTTTTGAAGCTTTCTTT. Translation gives CASREGTGLFEAFF.

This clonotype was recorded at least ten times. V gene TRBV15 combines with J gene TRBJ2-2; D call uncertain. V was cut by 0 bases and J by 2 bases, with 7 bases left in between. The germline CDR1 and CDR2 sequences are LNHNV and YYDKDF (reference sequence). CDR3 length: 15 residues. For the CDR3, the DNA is TGTGCCACCAGCAGAGATTGGGCAAACACCGGGGAGCTGTTTTTT. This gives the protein CATSRDWANTGELFF.

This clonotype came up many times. CDR3: CASKPGNSGANVLTF. In DNA, the CDR3 is TGCGCCAGCAAGCCCGGGAACTCTGGGGCCAACGTCCTGACTTTC. The chain uses TRBV5-1 and TRBJ2-6, with D perhaps matching TRBD2 (5 bases). The length of the CDR3 is 15 residues. Looked up from germline, CDR1 is SGHRS and CDR2 is YFSETQ. Trimming pared 6 bases from V and 0 bases from J, leaving 10 bases between.

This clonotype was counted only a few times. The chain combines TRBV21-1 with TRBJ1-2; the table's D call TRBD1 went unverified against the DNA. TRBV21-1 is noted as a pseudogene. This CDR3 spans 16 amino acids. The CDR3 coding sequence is TGTGCCAGCAGCTCGACTGACGACAGGGCCGGGTATGGCTACACCTTC. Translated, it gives CASSSTDDRAGYGYTF.

The CDR3 loop reads CASSRGKGPQHF. For the CDR3, the DNA is TGTGCCAGCAGCAGGGGAAAGGGGCCCCAGCATTTT. The chain joins TRBV28 to TRBJ1-5, with D possibly TRBD1 on 6 matching bases. Germline V gives CDR1 MDHEN, CDR2 SYDVKM. The CDR3 spans 12 residues. The V end lost 6 bases, the J end lost 9 bases, and 12 bases lay between the germline ends.

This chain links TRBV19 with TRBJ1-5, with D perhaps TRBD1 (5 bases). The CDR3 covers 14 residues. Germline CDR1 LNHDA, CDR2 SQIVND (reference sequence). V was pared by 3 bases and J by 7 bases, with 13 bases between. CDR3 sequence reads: CASSIRDPLQPQHF. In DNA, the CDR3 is TGTGCCAGTAGTATCCGGGACCCCCTCCAGCCCCAGCATTTT.

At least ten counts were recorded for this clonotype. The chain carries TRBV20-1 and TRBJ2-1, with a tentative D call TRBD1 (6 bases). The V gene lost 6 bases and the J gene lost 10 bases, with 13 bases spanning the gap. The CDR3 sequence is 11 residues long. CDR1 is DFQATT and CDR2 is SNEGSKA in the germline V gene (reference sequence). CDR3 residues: CSAMTGPEQFF. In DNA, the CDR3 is TGCAGTGCAATGACAGGTCCCGAGCAGTTCTTC.

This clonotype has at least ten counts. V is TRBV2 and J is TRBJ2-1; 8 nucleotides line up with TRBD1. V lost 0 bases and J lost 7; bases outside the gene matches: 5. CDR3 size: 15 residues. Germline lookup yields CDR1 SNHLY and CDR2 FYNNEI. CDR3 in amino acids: CASSEAPGGLNEQFF. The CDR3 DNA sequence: TGTGCCAGCAGTGAAGCGCCAGGGGGCCTAAATGAGCAGTTCTTC. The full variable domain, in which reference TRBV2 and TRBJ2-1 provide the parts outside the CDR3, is EPEVTQTPSHQVTQMGQEVILRCVPISNHLYFYWYRQILGQKVEFLVSFYNNEISEKSEIFDDQFSVERPDGSNFTLKIRSTKLEDSAMYFCASSEAPGGLNEQFFGPGTRLTVL.

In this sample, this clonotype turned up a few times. The CDR3 nucleotides are TGTGCCAGCAGCCTTAACACACCTTCCTACAATGAGCAGTTCTTC. Its protein is CASSLNTPSYNEQFF. This chain connects TRBV11-2 to TRBJ2-1, with D uncertain. This CDR3 region has 15 residues. The germline gives CDR1 SGHAT, CDR2 FQNNGV. V lost 5 bases and J lost 1, with 12 bases in between.

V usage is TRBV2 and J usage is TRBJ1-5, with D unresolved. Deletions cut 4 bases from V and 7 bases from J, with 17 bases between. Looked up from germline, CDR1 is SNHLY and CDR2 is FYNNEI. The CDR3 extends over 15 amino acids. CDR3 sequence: CASSANGLGSQPQHF. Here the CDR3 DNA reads TGTGCCAGCAGTGCGAACGGTCTCGGGAGCCAGCCCCAGCATTTT.

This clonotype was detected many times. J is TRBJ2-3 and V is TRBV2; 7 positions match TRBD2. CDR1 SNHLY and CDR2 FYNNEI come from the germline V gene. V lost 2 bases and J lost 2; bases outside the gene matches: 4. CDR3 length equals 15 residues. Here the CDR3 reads CASSEPGTNTDTQYF. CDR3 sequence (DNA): TGTGCCAGCAGTGAACCCGGGACTAACACAGATACGCAGTATTTT.

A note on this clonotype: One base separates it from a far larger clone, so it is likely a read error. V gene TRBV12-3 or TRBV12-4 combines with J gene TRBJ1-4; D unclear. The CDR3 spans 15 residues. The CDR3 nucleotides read TGTACCAGCAGTCCCCGCCGGGTGTCATATGAAAAACTGTTTTTT. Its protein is CTSSPRRVSYEKLFF.

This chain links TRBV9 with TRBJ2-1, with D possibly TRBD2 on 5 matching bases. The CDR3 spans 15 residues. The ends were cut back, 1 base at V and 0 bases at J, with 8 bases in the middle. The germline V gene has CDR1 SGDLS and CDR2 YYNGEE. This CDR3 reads CASSVTGSSYNEQFF. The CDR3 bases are TGTGCCAGCAGCGTAACTGGGAGCTCCTACAATGAGCAGTTCTTC.

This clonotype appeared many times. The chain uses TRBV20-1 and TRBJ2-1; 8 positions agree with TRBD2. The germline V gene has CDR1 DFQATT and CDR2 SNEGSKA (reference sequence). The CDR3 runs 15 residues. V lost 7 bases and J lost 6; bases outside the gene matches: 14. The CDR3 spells CSVPPGGGPGNEQFF. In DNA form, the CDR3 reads TGCAGTGTACCGCCCGGGGGGGGGCCGGGCAATGAGCAGTTCTTC.

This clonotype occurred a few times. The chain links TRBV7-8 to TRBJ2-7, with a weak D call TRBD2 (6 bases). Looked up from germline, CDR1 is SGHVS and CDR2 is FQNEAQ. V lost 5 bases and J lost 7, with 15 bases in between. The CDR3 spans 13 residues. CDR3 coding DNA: TGTGCCAGCAGCCCGCTACTAGCCCGGGAGCAGTACTTC. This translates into CASSPLLAREQYF.

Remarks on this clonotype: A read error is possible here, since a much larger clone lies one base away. Here the CDR3 DNA reads TGTGCCTGCAGCTTTCCGGACAGGGGCAATGAGCAGTTCTTC. Translating gives CACSFPDRGNEQFF. The J gene is TRBJ2-1, the V gene TRBV7-9; TRBD1 matches at 9 bases. Germline V lookup: CDR1 SEHNR, CDR2 FQNEAQ (reference sequence). This CDR3 spans 14 amino acids.

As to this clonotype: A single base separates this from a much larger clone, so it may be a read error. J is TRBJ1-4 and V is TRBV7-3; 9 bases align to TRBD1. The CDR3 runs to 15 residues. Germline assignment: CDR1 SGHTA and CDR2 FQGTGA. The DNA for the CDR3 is TGTGCCAGCAGCTCGTACAGGGGGCGGCGGGAAAAACGGTTTTTT. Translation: CASSSYRGRREKRFF.

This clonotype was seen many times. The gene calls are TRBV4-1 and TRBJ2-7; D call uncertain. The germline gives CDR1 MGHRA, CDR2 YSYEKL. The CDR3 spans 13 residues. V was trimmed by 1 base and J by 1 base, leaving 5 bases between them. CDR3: CASSQGVSYEQYF. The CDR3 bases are TGCGCCAGCAGCCAAGGTGTTTCCTACGAGCAGTACTTC.

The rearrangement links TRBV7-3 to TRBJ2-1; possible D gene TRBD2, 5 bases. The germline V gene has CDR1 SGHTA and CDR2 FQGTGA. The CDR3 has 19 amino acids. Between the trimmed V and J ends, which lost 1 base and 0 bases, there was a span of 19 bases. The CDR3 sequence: CASSLIGGSGSYSYNEQFF. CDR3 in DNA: TGTGCCAGCAGCTTAATAGGTGGGTCGGGGAGCTACTCCTACAATGAGCAGTTCTTC.

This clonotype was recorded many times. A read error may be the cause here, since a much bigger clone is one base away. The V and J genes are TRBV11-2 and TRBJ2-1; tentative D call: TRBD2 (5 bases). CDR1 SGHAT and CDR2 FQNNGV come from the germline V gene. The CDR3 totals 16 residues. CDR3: CVSSLEGSDSRGEQFF. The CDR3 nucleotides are TGTGTCAGCAGCTTAGAGGGCTCGGACTCACGGGGTGAGCAGTTCTTC.

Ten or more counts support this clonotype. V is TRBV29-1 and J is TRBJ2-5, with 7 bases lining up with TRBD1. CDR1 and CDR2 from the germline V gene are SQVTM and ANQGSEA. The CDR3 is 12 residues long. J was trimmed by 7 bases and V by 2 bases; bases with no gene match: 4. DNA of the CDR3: TGCAGCGTTGAACAGGGGGTAAGGACCCAGTACTTC. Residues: CSVEQGVRTQYF.

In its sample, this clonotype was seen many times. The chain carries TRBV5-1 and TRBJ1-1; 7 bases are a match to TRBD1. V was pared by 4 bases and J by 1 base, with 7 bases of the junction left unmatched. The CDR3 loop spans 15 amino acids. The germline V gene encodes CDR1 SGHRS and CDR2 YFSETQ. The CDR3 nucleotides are TGCGCCAGCAGCCAGGGGGGGGCCCCGAACACTGAAGCTTTCTTT. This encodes CASSQGGAPNTEAFF.

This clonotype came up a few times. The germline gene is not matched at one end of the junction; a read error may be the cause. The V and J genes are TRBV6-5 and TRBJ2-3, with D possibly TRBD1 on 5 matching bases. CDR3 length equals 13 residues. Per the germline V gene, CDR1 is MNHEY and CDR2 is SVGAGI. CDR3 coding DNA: TGTTCCAGCACCAGACAGCTCACAGATACGCAGTATTTT. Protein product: CSSTRQLTDTQYF.

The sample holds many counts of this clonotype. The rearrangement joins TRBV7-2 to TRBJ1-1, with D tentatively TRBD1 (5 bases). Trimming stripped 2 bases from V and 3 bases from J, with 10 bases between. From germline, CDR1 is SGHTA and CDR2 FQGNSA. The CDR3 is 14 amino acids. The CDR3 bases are TGTGCCAGCAGCTTACAGGGAAGATACACTGAAGCTTTCTTT. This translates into CASSLQGRYTEAFF. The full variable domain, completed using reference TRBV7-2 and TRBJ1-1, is GAGVSQSPSNKVTEKGKDVELRCDPISGHTALYWYRQSLGQGLEFLIYFQGNSAPDKSGLPSDRFSAERTGGSVSTLTIQRTQQEDSAVYLCASSLQGRYTEAFFGQGTRLTVV.

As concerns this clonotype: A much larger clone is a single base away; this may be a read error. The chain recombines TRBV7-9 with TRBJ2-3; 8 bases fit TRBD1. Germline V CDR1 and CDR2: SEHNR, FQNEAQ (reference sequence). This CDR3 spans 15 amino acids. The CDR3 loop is CVSSTGTGDTDTQYF. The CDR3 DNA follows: TGTGTCAGCAGCACCGGGACAGGTGACACAGATACGCAGTATTTT.